Presented here are 27 T cell receptor beta chains from one specimen sequenced in a study of shared clonotypes between healthy human individuals. The table came from immunoSEQ multiplex PCR; TCRdb's copy has only in-frame clones and leaves some out. The sample yields more than 550,000 clones, roughly 72% seen once. Sequenced sample: memory CD4+ T cells sorted from blood. Subset of the sample: CD45RA-negative fraction. The receptors originated from a woman aged 30 to 39 in good health.

The chain couples TRBV2 to TRBJ1-1; no reliable D call. The CDR3 is 14 amino acids. The ends were cut back, 7 bases at V and 2 bases at J, with 14 bases in the middle. In germline, CDR1 is SNHLY, CDR2 FYNNEI. The CDR3 loop is CASTQYGDNTEAFF. The CDR3 DNA reads as TGTGCCAGCACGCAATATGGGGATAACACTGAAGCTTTCTTT.

This chain connects TRBV12-5 to TRBJ2-6; D possibly corresponds to TRBD1 (6 bases). The CDR3 extends over 16 amino acids. The V end was cut by 6 bases, the J end by 0 bases, with 12 bases between. Germline values: CDR1 LGHNT, CDR2 FRNRAP. DNA of the CDR3: TGTGCTAGTGGCCGGGACAACCCCTCTGGGGCCAACGTCCTGACTTTC. This codes for CASGRDNPSGANVLTF. The variable domain in full, with the rest retrieved from reference TRBV12-5 and TRBJ2-6, is DARVTQTPRHKVTEMGQEVTMRCQPILGHNTVFWYRQTMMQGLELLAYFRNRAPLDDSGMPKDRFSAEMPDATLATLKIQPSEPRDSAVYFCASGRDNPSGANVLTFGAGSRLTVL.

Written as DNA, the CDR3 is TGTGCCAGCAGCCCCGCCCGAAACACCGGGGAGCTGTTTTTT. Encoded protein: CASSPARNTGELFF. The rearrangement uses TRBV7-7 and TRBJ2-2, with unresolved D. Germline CDR1 SSHAT, CDR2 FNYEAQ (reference sequence). CDR3 length: 14 amino acids. V dropped 5 bases and J dropped 2 bases, with 9 bases sitting between them. Combining the CDR3 with reference TRBV7-7 and TRBJ2-2 gives the whole variable domain GAGVSQSPRYKVTKRGQDVTLRCDPISSHATLYWYQQALGQGPEFLTYFNYEAQPDKSGLPSDRFSAERPEGSISTLTIQRTEQRDSAMYRCASSPARNTGELFFGEGSRLTVL.

This chain links TRBV11-2 with TRBJ1-4; no definite D call. The germline V gene has CDR1 SGHAT and CDR2 FQNNGV. Trimming removed 2 bases from V and 2 bases from J, with 6 bases in between. The CDR3 has 14 amino acids. The CDR3 bases are TGTGCCAGCAGCTTAAGACGGACTAATGAAAAACTGTTTTTT. This codes for CASSLRRTNEKLFF.

The sample holds one count of this clone. The CDR3 DNA reads TGTGCCAGCAGTGTGCAGGGAAACGCTGAAGCTTTCTTT. Translating gives CASSVQGNAEAFF. The gene calls are TRBV2 and TRBJ1-1; TRBD1 might be the D (5 bases). CDR1 and CDR2 from the germline V gene are SNHLY and FYNNEI. The V end was cut by 4 bases, the J end by 6 bases, with 12 bases between. CDR3 size: 13 residues.

The J gene is TRBJ2-2, the V gene TRBV2, with 8 bases that match TRBD1. The length of the CDR3 is 15 residues. V lost 6 bases and J lost 4; bases outside the gene matches: 7. Germline-derived CDR1 and CDR2 are SNHLY and FYNNEI. The CDR3 nucleotides are TGTGCCAGCAGCAAGACAGGGGATCCCACCGGGGAGCTGTTTTTT. The encoded protein is CASSKTGDPTGELFF.

The table lists this clone with many counts. This rearrangement joins TRBV5-1 to TRBJ2-3, with TRBD2 matching 13 bases. The J segment lost 2 bases and the V segment lost 4 bases, leaving 10 bases of the junction unmatched. The CDR3 is made up of 18 amino acids. The germline CDR1 and CDR2 sequences are SGHRS and YFSETQ. This CDR3 is CASSRRTSGSSSTDTQYF. In DNA, the CDR3 is TGCGCCAGCAGCCGAAGGACTAGCGGGAGTTCATCCACAGATACGCAGTATTTT.

About this clone: Other nucleotide sequences from this sample produce the same CDR3. The gene calls are TRBV5-1 and TRBJ1-1; unclear D gene. Trimming stripped 0 bases from V and 2 bases from J, with 8 bases between. The CDR3 spans 14 residues. CDR1 and CDR2 from the germline V gene are SGHRS and YFSETQ. The CDR3 DNA is TGCGCCAGCAGCTTGGCAGCAGGAAACACTGAAGCTTTCTTT. Amino acids: CASSLAAGNTEAFF.

The chain has TRBV18 and TRBJ1-1; 7 bases fit TRBD1. The V gene's germline CDR1 is KGHSH and CDR2 LQKENI. This CDR3 contains 14 residues. Unmatched junction bases numbered 5, after V lost 0 bases and J lost 7 bases. CDR3 coding DNA: TGTGCCAGCTCACCACCGGGACAGACTAATGAAGCTTTCTTT. As protein: CASSPPGQTNEAFF.

The genes are TRBV6-1 and TRBJ1-1; D call uncertain. Trimming removed 4 bases at V and 0 bases at J, with 12 bases between. The CDR3 sequence is 15 residues long. Germline V gene sequence: CDR1 MNHNS, CDR2 SASEGT. The CDR3 region is CASSAILTMNTEAFF. CDR3 sequence (DNA): TGTGCCAGCAGTGCCATTCTCACAATGAACACTGAAGCTTTCTTT.

V and J are TRBV19 and TRBJ1-3; D is possibly TRBD1 (5 bases). The CDR3 spans 14 residues. CDR1 is LNHDA and CDR2 is SQIVND in the germline V gene (reference sequence). V was shortened by 1 base and J by 4 bases, with 8 bases between the two germline ends. CDR3 nucleotides: TGTGCCAGTAGTATAGGACAGAGCGGAAACACCATATATTTT. This encodes CASSIGQSGNTIYF.

V gene TRBV18 combines with J gene TRBJ1-5, with D possibly being TRBD1 (5 bases). The germline V gene encodes CDR1 KGHSH and CDR2 LQKENI. The V end was cut by 5 bases, the J end by 0 bases, with 17 bases between. The CDR3 spans 17 residues. CDR3 sequence (DNA): TGTGCCAGCTCAATGGGACGGGAAATCTATAGCAATCAGCCCCAGCATTTT. It translates to CASSMGREIYSNQPQHF.

The chain is built from TRBV5-1 and TRBJ1-4, with a weak D call TRBD1 (5 bases). Trimming cost V 4 bases and J 8 bases, with 12 bases left between them. The CDR3 runs 13 residues. CDR1 and CDR2 from the germline V gene are SGHRS and YFSETQ. DNA of the CDR3: TGCGCCAGCAGCCAGGCCCGGGGGGAAAAACTGTTTTTT. Protein sequence: CASSQARGEKLFF.

The sample holds one count of this clone. This chain links TRBV27 with TRBJ1-4; D perhaps matches TRBD1 (6 bases). There are 15 residues in the CDR3. The ends were cut back, 4 bases at V and 8 bases at J, with 17 bases in the middle. Germline-derived CDR1 and CDR2 are MNHEY and SMNVEV (reference sequence). Written as DNA, the CDR3 is TGTGCCAGCAGTTGGTTGTCAGGGGACGGGGAAAAACTGTTTTTT. This encodes CASSWLSGDGEKLFF. Filled out from reference TRBV27 and TRBJ1-4, the complete variable domain reads EAQVTQNPRYLITVTGKKLTVTCSQNMNHEYMSWYRQDPGLGLRQIYYSMNVEVTDKGDVPEGYKVSRKEKRNFPLILESPSPNQTSLYFCASSWLSGDGEKLFFGSGTQLSVL.

The chain employs TRBV4-2 and TRBJ2-3, with 9 bases fitting TRBD2. The germline V gene has CDR1 LGHNA and CDR2 YNFKEQ. The CDR3 consists of 16 residues. Trimming at V came to 0 bases and at J to 6 bases, leaving 7 bases not matched to a gene. This CDR3 reads CASSQEGIAGDDTQYF. The DNA for the CDR3 is TGTGCCAGCAGCCAAGAGGGGATAGCGGGAGATGATACGCAGTATTTT.

This clone appeared a single time. Other DNA sequences in this sample translate to the same CDR3. V gene TRBV19 combines with J gene TRBJ2-1; 10 bases align to TRBD2. The junction had 4 bases not matched to a gene; V was cut back by 3 bases and J by 5 bases. CDR1 and CDR2 (germline): LNHDA, SQIVND (reference sequence). This CDR3 comprises 15 residues. CDR3 loop: CASSISSGSHNEQFF. The CDR3 nucleotides are TGTGCCAGTAGTATCTCTAGCGGGAGTCACAATGAGCAGTTCTTC.

This sequence joins TRBV15 and TRBJ2-7, with D maybe TRBD1 (6 bases). From germline, CDR1 is LNHNV and CDR2 YYDKDF (reference sequence). The CDR3 is made up of 14 amino acids. V was shortened by 5 bases and J by 3 bases, with 14 bases between the two germline ends. The CDR3 bases are TGTGCCACCAGCGAACAGGGTATGGACTACGAGCAGTACTTC. It encodes CATSEQGMDYEQYF.

The J gene is TRBJ2-7, the V gene TRBV2; D is ambiguous. Germline CDR1 is SNHLY and CDR2 is FYNNEI. This CDR3 spans 10 amino acids. V dropped 4 bases and J dropped 10 bases, with 8 bases sitting between them. CDR3 loop: CASSGTVQYF. The CDR3, as DNA: TGTGCCAGCAGTGGGACGGTTCAGTACTTC.

This clone was seen a single time. The chain employs TRBV6-5 and TRBJ2-5; TRBD2 matches 8 bases. Germline V gene lookup returns CDR1 MNHEY and CDR2 SVGAGI. With 5 bases clipped from V and 5 bases from J, the junction kept 4 bases outside the gene matches. The CDR3 contains 13 residues. CDR3 DNA sequence: TGTGCCAGCAGTGAGGAGCGGGAGGAGACCCAGTACTTC. It encodes CASSEEREETQYF.

This sequence joins TRBV5-1 and TRBJ1-1; the match to TRBD1 covers 7 bases. V was clipped by 4 bases and J by 4 bases; unmatched bases: 7. CDR1 and CDR2 from the germline V gene are SGHRS and YFSETQ. This CDR3 spans 14 amino acids. The CDR3 sequence is CASSTGQIPTEAFF. Here the CDR3 DNA reads TGCGCCAGCAGCACGGGACAGATCCCCACTGAAGCTTTCTTT. The full variable domain, rest sourced from reference TRBV5-1 and TRBJ1-1, is KAGVTQTPRYLIKTRGQQVTLSCSPISGHRSVSWYQQTPGQGLQFLFEYFSETQRNKGNFPGRFSGRQFSNSRSEMNVSTLELGDSALYLCASSTGQIPTEAFFGQGTRLTVV.

This chain links TRBV6-1 with TRBJ2-2; maybe TRBD1 (6 bases). Germline lookup yields CDR1 MNHNS and CDR2 SASEGT. This CDR3 spans 15 amino acids. V gave up 1 base and J gave up 0 bases, with 6 bases separating them. CDR3 loop: CASSEDRANTGELFF. The CDR3 DNA is TGTGCCAGCAGTGAAGACAGGGCGAACACCGGGGAGCTGTTTTTT.

V and J are TRBV9 and TRBJ1-2; 8 nucleotides align to TRBD1. Germline V CDR1 and CDR2: SGDLS, YYNGEE. With 4 bases clipped from V and 8 bases from J, the junction kept 7 bases outside the gene matches. This CDR3 comprises 13 residues. CDR3 region: CASSLEDRAGYTF. The CDR3, as DNA: TGTGCCAGCAGCCTGGAGGACAGGGCCGGCTACACCTTC.

The genes are TRBV15 and TRBJ2-2, with D tentatively TRBD1 or TRBD2 (6 bases each). CDR1 and CDR2 (germline): LNHNV, YYDKDF (reference sequence). The CDR3 has 20 residues. Trimming stripped 0 bases from V and 5 bases from J, with 25 bases between. The CDR3 coding sequence is TGTGCCACCAGCAGAGAACTTCCGGGGGCACAGGGTGGTTCGACCGGGGAGCTGTTTTTT. This encodes CATSRELPGAQGGSTGELFF.

The rearrangement uses TRBV11-1 and TRBJ1-1; 8 nucleotides line up with TRBD1. Germline assignment: CDR1 SGHAT and CDR2 FQDESV (reference sequence). The CDR3 runs 16 residues. V lost 5 bases and J lost 3; bases outside the gene matches: 11. The CDR3 loop is CASSRSGGWGDTEAFF. Written as DNA, the CDR3 is TGTGCCAGCAGCAGATCAGGGGGCTGGGGGGACACTGAAGCTTTCTTT.

The chain links TRBV6-6 to TRBJ1-5; D gene unclear. V gave up 5 bases and J gave up 5 bases, with 16 bases separating them. From germline, CDR1 is MNHNY and CDR2 SVGAGI (reference sequence). The CDR3 is made up of 15 amino acids. DNA for the CDR3: TGTGCCAGCAGTCGGACGGACTCATCGCATCAGCCCCAGCATTTT. It codes for CASSRTDSSHQPQHF.

There are a few counts of this clone. A far larger clone lies a single base away; this is likely a read error. This rearrangement joins TRBV5-1 to TRBJ2-3; D is undetermined. The CDR3 is 12 amino acids. V was cut by 2 bases and J by 0 bases, with 1 base left in between. Germline V CDR1 and CDR2: SGHRS, YFSETQ. The CDR3 loop is CASSFSTDTQYF. CDR3 nucleotides: TGCGCCAGCAGCTTTAGCACAGATACGCAGTATTTT.

The chain recombines TRBV2 with TRBJ2-7; the D is unclear. V was shortened by 5 bases and J by 3 bases, with 11 bases between the two germline ends. This CDR3 is built from 13 residues. Germline V gives CDR1 SNHLY, CDR2 FYNNEI. As DNA, the CDR3 is TGTGCCAGCAGTCTAAACGACGGCTACGAGCAGTACTTC. It encodes CASSLNDGYEQYF.